Each of the 15 T cell receptor beta chains below was sequenced from the same sample in a study of cytotoxic CD8 clonotypes in ibrutinib-treated CLL. Produced via immunoSEQ multiplex PCR; TCRdb's table is partial and in-frame only. The table has roughly 130,000 clones, roughly 83% seen once. Here the sequenced sample was PBMCs, taken after 12 months of ibrutinib treatment. The source is a human donor with chronic lymphocytic leukemia.

V gene TRBV6-5 combines with J gene TRBJ1-1; D remains ambiguous. The CDR3 consists of 15 residues. V gave up 8 bases and J gave up 5 bases, with 21 bases separating them. Germline lookup yields CDR1 MNHEY and CDR2 SVGAGI. The CDR3 nucleotides are TGTGCCAGCCCCCCGGTGGTGGCTAATAAGACTGAAGCTTTCTTT. Amino acid sequence: CASPPVVANKTEAFF.

The J gene is TRBJ1-4, the V gene TRBV6-1; 7 bases agree with TRBD1. After removal of 3 bases from V and 6 bases from J, the junction contained 4 bases not matched to a gene. This CDR3 is built from 14 residues. Germline CDR1 reads MNHNS; CDR2 reads SASEGT. CDR3 in amino acids: CASSDRGYDEKLFF. The CDR3 DNA sequence: TGTGCCAGCAGTGACAGGGGGTATGATGAAAAACTGTTTTTT.

The CDR3 region has the DNA TGTGCCAGTAGTATAAGCTGGGGTTCCTACAATGAGCAGTTCTTC. Protein: CASSISWGSYNEQFF. This rearrangement joins TRBV19 to TRBJ2-1; D is ambiguous. The germline gives CDR1 LNHDA, CDR2 SQIVND (reference sequence). The CDR3 extends over 15 amino acids. Between the trimmed V and J ends, which lost 2 bases and 1 base, there was a span of 9 bases.

The chain carries TRBV28 and TRBJ1-4; D not resolved. Trimming removed 4 bases from V and 7 bases from J, with 16 bases in between. Germline CDR1 and CDR2: MDHEN and SYDVKM. CDR3 length: 15 residues. CDR3 amino acids: CASSSPPLIGEKLFF. The CDR3 nucleotides read TGTGCCAGCAGTTCACCCCCGCTTATCGGTGAAAAACTGTTTTTT.

V is TRBV7-3 and J is TRBJ2-3; 9 nucleotides agree with TRBD1. The J segment lost 7 bases and the V segment lost 5 bases, leaving 13 bases of the junction unmatched. This CDR3 is built from 16 residues. Per the germline V gene, CDR1 is SGHTA and CDR2 is FQGTGA. CDR3 sequence reads: CASSLVDRGVGNTQYF. DNA for the CDR3: TGTGCCAGCAGCCTAGTGGACAGGGGTGTAGGAAATACGCAGTATTTT.

This clone was observed a single time. The chain couples TRBV9 to TRBJ2-1; 8 positions agree with TRBD2. CDR1 and CDR2 from the germline V gene are SGDLS and YYNGEE. The CDR3 is made up of 16 amino acids. With 1 base clipped from V and 8 bases from J, the junction kept 11 bases outside the gene matches. In nucleotides, the CDR3 is TGTGCCAGCAGCGTAAGTTTGCGGGAGGAGGGGGATGAGCAGTTCTTC. Translation gives CASSVSLREEGDEQFF.

V usage is TRBV6-5 and J usage is TRBJ2-1; TRBD2 matches 8 bases. J gave up 16 bases and V 2 bases, and 7 bases lay outside the gene matches. The germline CDR1 and CDR2 sequences are MNHEY and SVGAGI. The CDR3 covers 12 residues. This CDR3 reads CASSYEGGLAFF. The CDR3 nucleotides are TGTGCCAGCAGTTACGAGGGCGGACTAGCTTTCTTC.

The J gene is TRBJ2-7, the V gene TRBV5-1; maybe TRBD2 (5 bases). The germline V gene has CDR1 SGHRS and CDR2 YFSETQ. Trimming left V 0 bases short and J 5 bases short, with 12 bases between. The CDR3 loop spans 14 amino acids. The CDR3 nucleotides are TGCGCCAGCAGCTTGGAATCGGGATCAAACGAGCAGTACTTC. It translates to CASSLESGSNEQYF.

V is TRBV7-2 and J is TRBJ1-2; a weak D match, TRBD1 (5 bases). The ends were cut back, 0 bases at V and 3 bases at J, with 8 bases in the middle. Germline V gene lookup returns CDR1 SGHTA and CDR2 FQGNSA. The CDR3 covers 14 residues. Written as DNA, the CDR3 is TGTGCCAGCAGCTTAGCGCAGGGAGACTATGGCTACACCTTC. Translating it yields CASSLAQGDYGYTF.

For the CDR3, the DNA is TGTGCCAGCAGTTCCCCAGGTGCAACTAATGAAAAACTGTTTTTT. This translates into CASSSPGATNEKLFF. The chain employs TRBV27 and TRBJ1-4; D gene uncertain. Trimming removed 4 bases at V and 0 bases at J, with 9 bases between. CDR3 length: 15 residues. Per the germline V gene, CDR1 is MNHEY and CDR2 is SMNVEV (reference sequence).

J is TRBJ1-2 and V is TRBV5-6; TRBD1 is a possible D gene (5 bases). The V gene's germline CDR1 is SGHDT and CDR2 YYEEEE. The V gene lost 5 bases and the J gene lost 5 bases, with 19 bases spanning the gap. This CDR3 spans 15 amino acids. DNA of the CDR3: TGTGCCAGCAGATCCCCGACCGGGACTAGATATGGCTACACCTTC. This gives the protein CASRSPTGTRYGYTF.

J is TRBJ2-5 and V is TRBV12-5; D uncertain. Germline V lookup: CDR1 LGHNT, CDR2 FRNRAP. V dropped 7 bases and J dropped 1 base, with 13 bases sitting between them. CDR3 length: 14 residues. In nucleotides, the CDR3 is TGTGCTAGTGCCCCCTCGGTACTCCAAGAGACCCAGTACTTC. This codes for CASAPSVLQETQYF.

This sequence joins TRBV6-5 and TRBJ1-1; D is undetermined. Trimming shortened V by 7 bases and J by 3 bases, and 18 bases separated the two germline ends. CDR3 length equals 15 residues. The germline CDR1 and CDR2 sequences are MNHEY and SVGAGI. Here the CDR3 reads CASTSLAQRYTEAFF. The CDR3 DNA reads as TGTGCCAGCACCTCGCTCGCTCAGAGGTACACTGAAGCTTTCTTT.

The CDR3 region is CASSEHMGLAGGGEQFF. Written as DNA, the CDR3 is TGTGCCAGCAGTGAACACATGGGACTAGCGGGAGGTGGCGAGCAGTTCTTC. The chain recombines TRBV25-1 with TRBJ2-1; 15 bases map to TRBD2. Losses at the gene ends were 2 bases for V and 10 bases for J; bases not matched to a gene: 9. Germline CDR1 and CDR2: MGHDK and SYGVNS. The CDR3 totals 17 residues.

This clone appeared once. CDR3 region: CASSVAGSGIQYF. The DNA for the CDR3 is TGTGCCAGCAGCGTAGCTGGGAGCGGGATTCAGTACTTC. This chain links TRBV9 with TRBJ2-4; weak D call: TRBD2 (6 bases). In germline, CDR1 is SGDLS, CDR2 YYNGEE. The germline V and J ends were trimmed by 0 bases and 10 bases, with 11 bases remaining between them. This CDR3 spans 13 amino acids. Variable domain in full (rest from reference TRBV9 and TRBJ2-4): DSGVTQTPKHLITATGQRVTLRCSPRSGDLSVYWYQQSLDQGLQFLIQYYNGEERAKGNILERFSAQQFPDLHSELNLSSLELGDSALYFCASSVAGSGIQYFGAGTRLSVL.